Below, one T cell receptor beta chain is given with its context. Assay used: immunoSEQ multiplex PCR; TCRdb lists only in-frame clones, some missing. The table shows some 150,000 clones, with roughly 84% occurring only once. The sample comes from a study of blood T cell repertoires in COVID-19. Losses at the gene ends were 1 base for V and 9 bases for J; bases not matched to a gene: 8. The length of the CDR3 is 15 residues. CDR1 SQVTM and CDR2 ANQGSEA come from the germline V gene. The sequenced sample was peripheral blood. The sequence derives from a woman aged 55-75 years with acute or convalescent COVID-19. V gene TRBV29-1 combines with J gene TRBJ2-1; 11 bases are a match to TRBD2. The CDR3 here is CSVEGGLAGGGEQFF. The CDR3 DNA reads TGCAGCGTTGAAGGAGGTCTAGCGGGGGGTGGTGAGCAGTTCTTC.